This record covers a single T cell receptor (beta chain). Antigen specificity is unknown. Method: immunoSEQ multiplex PCR; TCRdb's copy keeps in-frame clones and lacks some. The sample shows 2,500,000 or so clones, about nine tenths of them seen only once. The germline gives CDR1 SGHRS, CDR2 YFSETQ. This CDR3 is built from 16 residues. The trim removed 4 bases at V and 3 bases at J, leaving 6 bases unmatched. These data are taken from a study of shared clonotypes between healthy human individuals. Whole-study results and caveats: Against clonotypes common to all four donors, non-shared ones had lower generation probabilities.

The clonotype originates from a man between 18 and 35 years old in good health. Some clones in this sample may be carry-over from other donors' samples. The chain links TRBV5-1 to TRBJ2-5; 13 nucleotides agree with TRBD2. Input material: naive CD4+ T cells from PBMCs. As to subset: CD45RA+ positively selected. CDR3 nucleotides: TGCGCCAGCAGCGGGGGGACTAGCGGGGCTAAAGAGACCCAGTACTTC. Residues: CASSGGTSGAKETQYF.